This note documents a single TCR beta chain sequence. Its antigen is as yet unknown. Trimming pared 4 bases from V and 2 bases from J, leaving 7 bases between. This CDR3 is 13 amino acids long. Germline V CDR1 and CDR2: MGHRA, YSYEKL. The sample is drawn from a study of early T cells in non-severe SARS-CoV-2 infection. Study details: Bulk RNA from unsorted whole blood was sequenced; chains were unpaired. Broader study findings: The matching step, a VDJdb search, favored anti-spike CD8 responses and missed private and CD4 specificities.

Unique molecular identifiers were added to individual cDNA molecules. TCRdb reprocessed the 5' RACE reads via MiXCR and lists one record per CDR3 protein. The sample comprises about 49,000 distinct CDR3 sequences, about 12% of which are singletons, and over 7.5% rests with the top ten. The clonotype originates from an adult who was a healthcare worker with PCR-confirmed SARS-CoV-2 infection or an uninfected control (not recorded which). The chain combines TRBV4-1 with TRBJ2-3, with unresolved D. The sample comprised whole blood. CDR3 in DNA: TGCGCCAGCAGCCTTGCTTCCACAGATACGCAGTATTTT. Its protein is CASSLASTDTQYF.